Below, 18 T cell receptor beta chains from the same sample are listed, as sequenced in a study of blood T cell repertoires in COVID-19. Sequencing was performed with immunoSEQ multiplex PCR; in TCRdb, only in-frame clones are kept and a portion is missing. The repertoire holds under 300,000 clones, with around 90% as singletons. The sequenced material came from PBMCs or T cells enriched from blood (not recorded which). These receptors came from a woman in her 40s who had recovered from COVID-19.

The rearrangement uses TRBV29-1 and TRBJ1-3, with 8 positions matching TRBD1. Germline lookup yields CDR1 SQVTM and CDR2 ANQGSEA. Trimming cost V 6 bases and J 2 bases; bases outside gene matches: 9. The CDR3 sequence is 15 residues long. CDR3 sequence (DNA): TGCAGCGTAACGGACAGGGTGATCCCTGGAAACACCATATATTTT. Protein: CSVTDRVIPGNTIYF.

The chain carries TRBV5-4 and TRBJ1-2, with 7 bases fitting TRBD1. The CDR3 has 16 residues. CDR1 is SGHNT and CDR2 is YYREEE in the germline V gene (reference sequence). The junction had 17 bases not matched to a gene; V was cut back by 4 bases and J by 8 bases. The CDR3 protein is CASSTRTGDVTDGYTF. The CDR3 DNA sequence: TGTGCCAGCAGCACCCGGACAGGAGATGTTACGGACGGCTACACCTTC.

This clone is a singleton in its sample. This rearrangement joins TRBV12-5 to TRBJ1-1; 7 positions agree with TRBD1. The trim removed 5 bases at V and 1 base at J, leaving 4 bases unmatched. The CDR3 runs to 14 residues. Germline CDR1 reads LGHNT; CDR2 reads FRNRAP. In DNA form, the CDR3 reads TGTGCTAGTGGTCCCGGGACAGCGAACACTGAAGCTTTCTTT. Translation: CASGPGTANTEAFF.

The chain uses TRBV10-2 and TRBJ1-4; D not resolved. The length of the CDR3 is 15 residues. V gave up 7 bases and J gave up 0 bases, with 12 bases separating them. Germline loops: CDR1 WSHSY, CDR2 SAAADI. The CDR3 DNA is TGCGCCAGCAAGCGCAGACGAACAACTAATGAAAAACTGTTTTTT. Translating it yields CASKRRRTTNEKLFF.

The genes are TRBV10-3 and TRBJ2-7; perhaps TRBD2 as D (5 bases). CDR3 length equals 15 residues. Looked up from germline, CDR1 is ENHRY and CDR2 is SYGVKD. The ends were cut back, 2 bases at V and 0 bases at J, with 11 bases in the middle. In DNA form, the CDR3 reads TGTGCCATCAGTGAGGGTAGCGCCTACTCCTACGAGCAGTACTTC. Protein sequence: CAISEGSAYSYEQYF.

The chain carries TRBV6-5 and TRBJ2-7, with 9 bases that match TRBD2. CDR1 and CDR2 (germline): MNHEY, SVGAGI. The V and J ends lost 8 bases and 2 bases, in that order; junction bases with no gene match: 4. The CDR3 loop spans 13 amino acids. The CDR3 spells CASGRGGPYEQYF. The CDR3, as DNA: TGTGCCAGCGGGCGGGGGGGCCCCTACGAGCAGTACTTC.

In its sample, this clone was seen a few times. V and J are TRBV19 and TRBJ2-5; no definite D call. V gave up 4 bases and J gave up 2 bases, with 5 bases separating them. The CDR3 consists of 12 residues. Per the germline V gene, CDR1 is LNHDA and CDR2 is SQIVND (reference sequence). The CDR3 nucleotides are TGTGCCAGTAGTACTAGACAAGAGACCCAGTACTTC. Protein: CASSTRQETQYF.

The chain has TRBV5-1 and TRBJ2-3; D call uncertain. The CDR3 spans 14 residues. Trimming pared 0 bases from V and 8 bases from J, leaving 13 bases between. The germline V gene has CDR1 SGHRS and CDR2 YFSETQ. This chain's CDR3 is CASSLEAALATQYF. DNA of the CDR3: TGCGCCAGCAGCTTGGAGGCGGCACTTGCTACGCAGTATTTT.

The chain employs TRBV7-2 and TRBJ2-7; D is possibly TRBD1 (6 bases). Deletions cut 6 bases from V and 4 bases from J, with 19 bases between. Germline V gene sequence: CDR1 SGHTA, CDR2 FQGNSA. The CDR3 runs to 15 residues. The CDR3 nucleotides read TGTGCCAGCAGGGAATACAGGGCTTCGGGGTACGAGCAGTACTTC. Its protein is CASREYRASGYEQYF.

This chain connects TRBV5-1 to TRBJ2-7, with 8 bases aligning to TRBD2. Germline trimming cut 0 bases from V and 2 bases from J; bases unmatched to any gene: 10. The CDR3 runs 17 residues. The germline V gene encodes CDR1 SGHRS and CDR2 YFSETQ. CDR3 loop: CASSLVSSAGGAYEQYF. The CDR3 DNA sequence: TGCGCCAGCAGCTTGGTTTCGTCCGCGGGAGGAGCCTACGAGCAGTACTTC. Full variable domain (rest looked up from reference TRBV5-1 and TRBJ2-7): KAGVTQTPRYLIKTRGQQVTLSCSPISGHRSVSWYQQTPGQGLQFLFEYFSETQRNKGNFPGRFSGRQFSNSRSEMNVSTLELGDSALYLCASSLVSSAGGAYEQYFGPGTRLTVT.

The V call is TRBV2, the J call TRBJ2-2; D unresolved. Trimming pared 5 bases from V and 2 bases from J, leaving 6 bases between. Per germline, CDR1 SNHLY and CDR2 FYNNEI. The CDR3 is 13 amino acids. The CDR3 is CASSTHNTGELFF. The CDR3 DNA is TGTGCCAGCAGTACTCACAACACCGGGGAGCTGTTTTTT.

This rearrangement joins TRBV5-1 to TRBJ2-1; 10 nucleotides line up with TRBD2. V shed 5 bases and J 7 bases; nucleotides not matched to a gene: 3. The germline gives CDR1 SGHRS, CDR2 YFSETQ. The CDR3 runs to 13 residues. CDR3 residues: CASRSLAGNEQFF. CDR3 in DNA: TGCGCCAGCAGGTCACTAGCGGGGAATGAGCAGTTCTTC.

CDR3 in amino acids: CASSEAGGSYNEQFF. The DNA for the CDR3 is TGCGCCAGCAGTGAGGCGGGGGGGTCCTACAATGAGCAGTTCTTC. The rearrangement joins TRBV10-1 to TRBJ2-1, with 9 bases identical to TRBD2. Looked up from germline, CDR1 is WNHNN and CDR2 is SYGVQD (reference sequence). This CDR3 is 15 amino acids long. V trimming: 2 bases; J trimming: 1 base; junction bases outside the gene matches: 0.

This clone is a singleton in its sample. This chain links TRBV19 with TRBJ1-5; 7 bases fit TRBD1. Unmatched junction bases numbered 8, after V lost 6 bases and J lost 3 bases. The germline CDR1 and CDR2 sequences are LNHDA and SQIVND (reference sequence). The CDR3 has 15 residues. CDR3 amino acids: CASSIQGPHNQPQHF. For the CDR3, the DNA is TGTGCCAGTAGCATACAGGGGCCCCACAATCAGCCCCAGCATTTT.

The chain joins TRBV3-1 (or the pseudogene TRBV3-2) to TRBJ2-7, with 7 bases lining up with TRBD1. J gave up 2 bases and V 1 base, and 5 bases lay outside the gene matches. This CDR3 has 15 residues. Germline assignment: CDR1 LGHDT and CDR2 YNNKEL (reference sequence). The CDR3: CASSQASGTAYEQYF. The CDR3 nucleotides are TGTGCCAGCAGCCAAGCATCCGGGACAGCCTACGAGCAGTACTTC.

CDR3 region: CASSFGAGWGPTGELFF. Written as DNA, the CDR3 is TGTGCCAGCAGTTTCGGAGCGGGGTGGGGGCCCACCGGGGAGCTGTTTTTT. This rearrangement joins TRBV28 to TRBJ2-2; a possible D gene is TRBD2 (7 bases). V lost 3 bases and J lost 4, with 18 bases in between. The CDR3 contains 17 residues. CDR1 is MDHEN and CDR2 is SYDVKM in the germline V gene.

This sequence joins TRBV7-2 and TRBJ1-6; possible D gene TRBD1, 6 bases. Trimming took 6 bases from V and 6 from J, leaving 18 bases between them. CDR1 SGHTA and CDR2 FQGNSA come from the germline V gene. The CDR3 has 16 amino acids. The chain's CDR3 is CASSPNPRTANSPLHF. In DNA form, the CDR3 reads TGTGCCAGCAGTCCGAATCCTAGGACAGCTAATTCACCCCTCCACTTT.

This clone was detected a few times. This rearrangement joins TRBV15 to TRBJ1-3; 11 positions match TRBD1. V was clipped by 4 bases and J by 6 bases; unmatched bases: 8. CDR1 is LNHNV, CDR2 YYDKDF, per germline (reference sequence). This CDR3 comprises 16 residues. The CDR3 loop reads CATSTYRTGGSNTIYF. The CDR3 nucleotides read TGTGCCACCAGCACATATCGGACAGGGGGCTCAAACACCATATATTTT.